Below, 23 T cell receptor beta chains from the same sample are listed, as sequenced in a study of blood T cell repertoires in COVID-19. TCRdb's table, derived via immunoSEQ multiplex PCR, lists solely in-frame clones and lacks some. Of roughly 280,000 clones listed, about 88% are singletons. The sample comprised peripheral blood. The source of these receptors is a man between 18 and 35 years old with active or convalescent COVID-19.

The chain carries TRBV15 and TRBJ1-2, with a possible D match to TRBD1 (5 bases). CDR3 length: 14 amino acids. The germline CDR1 and CDR2 sequences are LNHNV and YYDKDF (reference sequence). Trimming cost V 1 base and J 2 bases, with 8 bases left between them. The CDR3 bases are TGTGCCACCAGCAGAGGGCGGGGGAACTATGGCTACACCTTC. The encoded protein is CATSRGRGNYGYTF.

V gene TRBV24-1 combines with J gene TRBJ1-2; TRBD1 is a possible D gene (5 bases). Trimming shortened V by 5 bases and J by 6 bases, and 12 bases separated the two germline ends. This CDR3 is 13 amino acids long. Looked up from germline, CDR1 is KGHDR and CDR2 is SFDVKD. CDR3 DNA: TGTGCCACCAGTGCTGCAGACAGAAATGGCTACACCTTC. Translated: CATSAADRNGYTF.

The chain joins TRBV11-2 to TRBJ1-2; D is undetermined. Germline V CDR1 and CDR2: SGHAT, FQNNGV. Trimming left V 2 bases short and J 1 base short, with 20 bases between. CDR3 size: 18 residues. CDR3: CASSLQSGVQKNNYGYTF. CDR3 DNA: TGTGCCAGCAGCTTACAGTCCGGAGTGCAAAAGAATAACTATGGCTACACCTTC.

CDR3 DNA sequence: TGTGCCAGCAGCCAAGAATCGTTCCGAGCGGGGGGGCGGGATACGCAGTATTTT. This translates into CASSQESFRAGGRDTQYF. The chain carries TRBV4-2 and TRBJ2-3, with 10 bases lining up with TRBD2. The CDR3 loop spans 18 amino acids. V lost 0 bases and J lost 6; bases outside the gene matches: 12. Germline CDR1 reads LGHNA; CDR2 reads YNFKEQ.

The rearrangement joins TRBV10-3 to TRBJ2-2; possible D gene TRBD1, 5 bases. This CDR3 region has 15 residues. The V end lost 2 bases, the J end lost 6 bases, and 13 bases lay between the germline ends. In germline, CDR1 is ENHRY, CDR2 SYGVKD. CDR3 residues: CAISENKGPAGELFF. The CDR3 DNA follows: TGTGCCATCAGTGAGAATAAGGGGCCGGCCGGGGAGCTGTTTTTT.

The table lists this clone with a count of one. The chain employs TRBV9 and TRBJ2-2, with a possible D match to TRBD2 (5 bases). Germline V CDR1 and CDR2: SGDLS, YYNGEE. The CDR3 sequence is 15 residues long. V dropped 0 bases and J dropped 5 bases, with 11 bases sitting between them. This CDR3 reads CASSVDSRGTGELFF. Written as DNA, the CDR3 is TGTGCCAGCAGCGTAGACTCCCGGGGTACCGGGGAGCTGTTTTTT.

The chain uses TRBV29-1 and TRBJ1-2, with D maybe TRBD1 (5 bases). This CDR3 has 14 amino acids. The germline V and J ends were trimmed by 3 bases and 6 bases, with 17 bases remaining between them. Germline V gives CDR1 SQVTM, CDR2 ANQGSEA. CDR3 in DNA: TGCAGCGTTGATATCGGGGGGAGCCCCAATGGCTACACCTTC. The encoded protein is CSVDIGGSPNGYTF. Complete variable domain (other parts from reference TRBV29-1 and TRBJ1-2): SAVISQKPSRDICQRGTSLTIQCQVDSQVTMMFWYRQQPGQSLTLIATANQGSEATYESGFVIDKFPISRPNLTFSTLTVSNMSPEDSSIYLCSVDIGGSPNGYTFGSGTRLTVV.

The chain couples TRBV6-5 to TRBJ1-2, with 11 bases lining up with TRBD1. After removal of 7 bases from V and 2 bases from J, the junction contained 3 bases not matched to a gene. CDR1 MNHEY and CDR2 SVGAGI come from the germline V gene. The CDR3 length is 14 residues. CDR3 amino acids: CASMRDRGNYGYTF. The DNA of the CDR3 is TGTGCCAGCATGCGGGACAGGGGGAACTATGGCTACACCTTC.

The rearrangement uses TRBV10-3 and TRBJ1-5; TRBD1 is a possible D gene (6 bases). The CDR3 spans 14 residues. Trimming pared 4 bases from V and 5 bases from J, leaving 12 bases between. Germline V gene lookup returns CDR1 ENHRY and CDR2 SYGVKD. In nucleotides, the CDR3 is TGTGCCATCAGTGGAGGACAGAAGGATCAGCCCCAGCATTTT. Its protein is CAISGGQKDQPQHF.

This clone was seen once. V and J are TRBV24-1 and TRBJ2-1; D may be TRBD1 (5 bases). The germline CDR1 and CDR2 sequences are KGHDR and SFDVKD. V was cut by 0 bases and J by 6 bases, with 14 bases left in between. This CDR3 has 16 amino acids. CDR3 coding DNA: TGTGCCACCAGTGATTTGGACAGCCGAGAGAGCAATGAGCAGTTCTTC. Its translation is CATSDLDSRESNEQFF.

The chain is built from TRBV5-6 and TRBJ1-4; D is possibly TRBD1 (5 bases). In germline, CDR1 is SGHDT, CDR2 YYEEEE. The V end lost 0 bases, the J end lost 5 bases, and 8 bases lay between the germline ends. This CDR3 has 14 residues. As DNA, the CDR3 is TGTGCCAGCAGCTTGGCAGGGAGGAATGAAAAACTGTTTTTT. The encoded protein is CASSLAGRNEKLFF.

The gene calls are TRBV12-3 or TRBV12-4 and TRBJ2-5; 9 bases align to TRBD2. This CDR3 comprises 13 residues. V gave up 7 bases and J gave up 4 bases; unmatched junction bases: 4. The CDR3 sequence: CASTLAGVETQYF. The CDR3 DNA sequence: TGTGCCAGCACCTTAGCGGGAGTAGAGACCCAGTACTTC.

The chain is built from TRBV7-8 and TRBJ2-7; 9 bases line up with TRBD2. V gave up 3 bases and J gave up 5 bases; unmatched junction bases: 11. The CDR3 length is 16 residues. The germline CDR1 and CDR2 sequences are SGHVS and FQNEAQ. The CDR3 nucleotides are TGTGCCAGCAGCTTGTACCATAGCGGGAGCCTCCACGAGCAGTACTTC. It codes for CASSLYHSGSLHEQYF.

The chain joins TRBV11-1 to TRBJ1-1; the D is unclear. Trimming took off 8 bases at V and 6 bases at J, with 16 bases between the two ends. The CDR3 covers 13 residues. The germline V gene encodes CDR1 SGHAT and CDR2 FQDESV (reference sequence). Written as DNA, the CDR3 is TGTGCCAGCGGTCGAGGGAGGGAAGCTGAAGCTTTCTTT. Its translation is CASGRGREAEAFF.

This clone occurred a few times. This chain uses TRBV2 with TRBJ2-7; D is undetermined. This CDR3 has 13 residues. The V end was cut by 5 bases, the J end by 6 bases, with 14 bases between. CDR1 is SNHLY, CDR2 FYNNEI, per germline. The CDR3 protein is CASSPPIASEQYF. In DNA form, the CDR3 reads TGTGCCAGCAGTCCCCCCATCGCGTCCGAGCAGTACTTC.

This chain links TRBV7-9 with TRBJ1-5; D unresolved. The V gene's germline CDR1 is SEHNR and CDR2 FQNEAQ (reference sequence). V lost 5 bases and J 5 bases, leaving 10 bases between the germline ends. The CDR3 consists of 13 residues. In nucleotides, the CDR3 is TGTGCCAGCAGCCCCCAGGAGGATCAGCCCCAGCATTTT. It is translated as CASSPQEDQPQHF.

The chain has TRBV7-9 and TRBJ2-5; 9 nucleotides line up with TRBD1. The germline gives CDR1 SEHNR, CDR2 FQNEAQ (reference sequence). This CDR3 spans 15 amino acids. Trimming removed 4 bases from V and 5 bases from J; junction bases left unmatched: 8. In nucleotides, the CDR3 is TGTGCCAGCAGCTACGGACAGGGGTATATGGAGACCCAGTACTTC. Residues: CASSYGQGYMETQYF.

The chain carries TRBV11-2 and TRBJ1-1, with 7 bases fitting TRBD1. Germline loops: CDR1 SGHAT, CDR2 FQNNGV. The trim removed 5 bases at V and 4 bases at J, leaving 10 bases unmatched. The CDR3 has 15 amino acids. CDR3 sequence reads: CASSATGVVGTEAFF. The CDR3 nucleotides read TGTGCCAGCAGCGCTACAGGGGTGGTAGGCACTGAAGCTTTCTTT.

J is TRBJ1-4 and V is TRBV9; tentative D call: TRBD1 (5 bases). The length of the CDR3 is 15 residues. Germline CDR1 SGDLS, CDR2 YYNGEE. Trimming stripped 0 bases from V and 5 bases from J, with 11 bases between. CDR3 residues: CASSVAPGENEKLFF. In DNA, the CDR3 is TGTGCCAGCAGCGTAGCGCCGGGGGAAAATGAAAAACTGTTTTTT.

The CDR3 spells CASSENTGGNTGELFF. In nucleotides, the CDR3 is TGCGCCAGCAGCGAAAATACAGGGGGGAACACCGGGGAGCTGTTTTTT. V usage is TRBV4-1 and J usage is TRBJ2-2; 8 nucleotides align to TRBD1. Looked up from germline, CDR1 is MGHRA and CDR2 is YSYEKL. The length of the CDR3 is 16 residues. With V trimmed by 5 bases and J by 1 base, 6 bases remained unmatched.

This sequence joins TRBV12-3 or TRBV12-4 and TRBJ2-7; tentatively, D is TRBD2 (5 bases). Between the trimmed V and J ends, which lost 1 base and 6 bases, there was a span of 7 bases. The CDR3 sequence is 12 residues long. The CDR3 here is CASSLDSGEQYF. CDR3 nucleotides: TGTGCCAGCAGTTTAGACAGCGGCGAGCAGTACTTC.

The chain uses TRBV29-1 and TRBJ1-2; a possible D gene is TRBD1 (6 bases). CDR3 length equals 15 residues. Germline CDR1 and CDR2: SQVTM and ANQGSEA. The V and J ends lost 5 bases and 0 bases respectively, with 16 bases between them. CDR3 residues: CSVHRTQGSNYGYTF. The CDR3 nucleotides read TGCAGCGTTCATAGGACACAGGGTTCTAACTATGGCTACACCTTC.

The chain couples TRBV2 to TRBJ2-5; 9 bases match TRBD1. CDR1 and CDR2 from the germline V gene are SNHLY and FYNNEI. The CDR3 is 17 residues long. J lost 5 bases, V lost 5 bases, and 15 bases had no gene match. CDR3 amino acids: CASSPGQGIAEGETQYF. The CDR3, as DNA: TGTGCCAGCAGTCCCGGACAGGGGATAGCAGAAGGGGAGACCCAGTACTTC.